The rows below give T cell receptor beta chains drawn from one sample of a study of T cell responses to AZD1222 COVID-19 vaccine. TCRdb keeps only in-frame clones here, not all; method: immunoSEQ multiplex PCR. Among 130,000 or so clones listed, 85% to 95% were seen once. Sequenced here: peripheral blood, sampled on day 0 of AZD1222 vaccination. These receptor sequences come from an adult in good health. Both conserved end residues are part of each CDR3. Each record gives: CDR3 DNA, CDR3 protein, D gene, J gene, clone size, V gene. D genes are given only for firm matches. Some rows mark clone size as missing; the rest say once, few, many or name a class of expanded clone.

TGTGCCAGCAGCGAATTACGGGGCTACACCTTC | CASSELRGYTF | - | TRBJ1-2 | - | TRBV13
TGTGCCAGCAGTGATCAGGCCGCTTCACCCCTCCACTTT | CASSDQAASPLHF | - | TRBJ1-6 | - | TRBV6-1
TGTGCCAGCAGCTTGGCCCTAGCGGGGCGATCAAACACTGAAGCTTTCTTT | CASSLALAGRSNTEAFF | - | TRBJ1-1 | - | TRBV7-8
TGTGCCAGCAGCCAAGATCCCGGACAGGGGGCGAAGGCGCAGTATTTT | CASSQDPGQGAKAQYF | TRBD1 | TRBJ2-3 | - | TRBV3-1/TRBV3-2
TGCGCCAGCAGCCAAGTAAGTCCCGTGGGGACTAGCGGGAGTCGCCCCGCCCTCGAGCAGTTCTTC | CASSQVSPVGTSGSRPALEQFF | TRBD2 | TRBJ2-1 | - | TRBV4-1
TGTGCCTCTACCCCAGCGGGGCTAGCCAAAAACATTCAGTACTTC | CASTPAGLAKNIQYF | TRBD2 | TRBJ2-4 | - | TRBV30
TGTGCCAGCAGCTTAAGCATGGGTTACGAGCAGTACTTC | CASSLSMGYEQYF | - | TRBJ2-7 | - | TRBV7-8
TGTGCCATCAGCTGGAGGGGAGTCGGGAACACCATATATTTT | CAISWRGVGNTIYF | - | TRBJ1-3 | - | TRBV10-3
TGTGCCATCAGTGCCGGGACAGGATATCCTTCTGGGGCCAACGTCCTGACTTTC | CAISAGTGYPSGANVLTF | TRBD1 | TRBJ2-6 | - | TRBV10-3
TGTGCCAGCTCACCACCTCTAATACACGGCTACACCTTC | CASSPPLIHGYTF | - | TRBJ1-2 | - | TRBV18
TGTGCCAGCAGACTTGGACCGGTATTGAACACTGAAGCTTTCTTT | CASRLGPVLNTEAFF | - | TRBJ1-1 | - | TRBV6-5
TGTGCCAGCTCACTCCCTGAGGGTCGGTACAATGAGCAGTTCTTC | CASSLPEGRYNEQFF | - | TRBJ2-1 | - | TRBV18
TGCGCCAGCAGCTCAGGACAGCCGGGGCAGCCCCAGCATTTT | CASSSGQPGQPQHF | - | TRBJ1-5 | once | TRBV5-1
TGTGCAAGTCGCTTTGCGAGCTCCTATAATTCACCCCTCCACTTT | CASRFASSYNSPLHF | - | TRBJ1-6 | - | TRBV12-2
TGCAGCGTTTTACAGGGGGCAGGGTACGAGCAGTACTTC | CSVLQGAGYEQYF | TRBD1 | TRBJ2-7 | - | TRBV29-1
TGTGCCAGCAGCTTCGGAGGGCCTAGCACAGATACGCAGTATTTT | CASSFGGPSTDTQYF | - | TRBJ2-3 | - | TRBV5-4
TGTGCCAGCGGGCGGTCTGGGGGAGAAAAACTGTTTTTT | CASGRSGGEKLFF | - | TRBJ1-4 | - | TRBV12-3/TRBV12-4
TGCAGCGTTGAGGGGGTAGGGGCTAATGAAAAACTGTTTTTT | CSVEGVGANEKLFF | - | TRBJ1-4 | once | TRBV29-1
TGTGCCAGCAGCCAGGCGGGACAGGCGGGTGGCTACACCTTC | CASSQAGQAGGYTF | TRBD1 | TRBJ1-2 | - | TRBV4-2
TGTGCCAGCAGTCTTCGGAGCGGGAAGGTCGAAGAGACCCAGTACTTC | CASSLRSGKVEETQYF | TRBD2 | TRBJ2-5 | - | TRBV7-9
TGTGCCAGCAGTTCAACCAACTCCGGGACAGGAGGCACAGATACGCAGTATTTT | CASSSTNSGTGGTDTQYF | TRBD1 | TRBJ2-3 | - | TRBV28
TGTGCCAGCAGTTCCTCGTCTAGCGGGAGGATCTATGAGCAGTTCTTC | CASSSSSSGRIYEQFF | TRBD2 | TRBJ2-1 | - | TRBV28
TGTGCCAGCAGCCAATACACGGGGGTGAACACTGAAGCTTTCTTT | CASSQYTGVNTEAFF | - | TRBJ1-1 | - | TRBV5-4
TGTGCCAGTAGTAGCTCCTACGAGCAGTACTTC | CASSSSYEQYF | - | TRBJ2-7 | - | TRBV19
TGTGCCAGCAGCTCCGGGACTAGCGGCCAAGAGACCCAGTACTTC | CASSSGTSGQETQYF | TRBD2 | TRBJ2-5 | - | TRBV7-6
TGTGCCAGCAGTCCGGGACAGGCTGACAATGAGCAGTTCTTC | CASSPGQADNEQFF | TRBD1 | TRBJ2-1 | - | TRBV7-9
TGCGCCAGCAGCAGGCCGGACACTGAAGCTTTCTTT | CASSRPDTEAFF | - | TRBJ1-1 | few | TRBV5-1
TGTGCCAGCAGTGCCACTTATCGGCCCTACAATGAGCAGTTCTTC | CASSATYRPYNEQFF | - | TRBJ2-1 | - | TRBV27
TGTGCCAGCAGTGAAGACGGACAGGGGGGGAGCAATCAGCCCCAGCATTTT | CASSEDGQGGSNQPQHF | TRBD1 | TRBJ1-5 | - | TRBV2
TGCAGCGTTGATGCCCCTCAGGGGAACACTGAAGCTTTCTTT | CSVDAPQGNTEAFF | - | TRBJ1-1 | - | TRBV29-1
TGTGCTAGTGGTTTGGATGCCTGGACATCAAAAGGCAATCAGCCCCAGCATTTT | CASGLDAWTSKGNQPQHF | - | TRBJ1-5 | - | TRBV12-5
TGTGCCAGCAGCACGCCCCCAGAGCCGGGACTTCTATTC | CASSTPPEPGLLF | - | TRBJ2-7 | few | TRBV9
TGTGCCAGCAGCCCCGGACAGGGGAATGAAAAACTGTTTTTT | CASSPGQGNEKLFF | TRBD1 | TRBJ1-4 | - | TRBV28
TGTGCCATCAGGACAGGAGATAACTATGGCTACACCTTC | CAIRTGDNYGYTF | - | TRBJ1-2 | - | TRBV10-3
TGTGCCAGCAGCCCCTCAATGGCCACTAGCGGGGGCGAGCAGTACTTC | CASSPSMATSGGEQYF | TRBD2 | TRBJ2-7 | - | TRBV9
TGCGCCAGCAGCGCCCAAGAGACCCAGTACTTC | CASSAQETQYF | - | TRBJ2-5 | - | TRBV5-1
TGTGCCCCATTAAGACTGAACACTGAAGCTTTCTTT | CAPLRLNTEAFF | - | TRBJ1-1 | - | TRBV21-1
TGTGCCAGTAGCGGGATCACAGATACGCAGTATTTT | CASSGITDTQYF | - | TRBJ2-3 | - | TRBV19
TGTGCCAGCAGCCAAGAGCAAAGGACTAACAGATACTCCTACGAGCAGTACTTC | CASSQEQRTNRYSYEQYF | - | TRBJ2-7 | - | TRBV4-2
TGTGCCAGCAGCCAAGCCAGCTATGGCTACACCTTC | CASSQASYGYTF | - | TRBJ1-2 | - | TRBV4-2
TGTGCCAGCAGCCAGGGCGGGACAGGTTGGGGTGAGCAGTTCTTC | CASSQGGTGWGEQFF | TRBD1 | TRBJ2-1 | few | TRBV14
TGTGCCAGCAGCCAGTCTTTTTTGGGCTACGAGCAGTACTTC | CASSQSFLGYEQYF | - | TRBJ2-7 | - | TRBV27
TGTGCCAGCAGTGAATTGCAGGGTCGGGGTATAAACACCATATATTTT | CASSELQGRGINTIYF | - | TRBJ1-3 | - | TRBV2
TGCGCCAGCAGCCCACAAGAACACCAAACAAGATATAATTCACCCCTCCACTTT | CASSPQEHQTRYNSPLHF | - | TRBJ1-6 | - | TRBV4-1
TGTGCCAGCAGCTTAGCGTGGGAGGACAGGGGCCATGGCTACACCTTC | CASSLAWEDRGHGYTF | TRBD1 | TRBJ1-2 | - | TRBV7-9
TGTGCCTGGAGTGTAGGACTAGCGGCCCTTAAAGAGACCCAGTACTTC | CAWSVGLAALKETQYF | TRBD2 | TRBJ2-5 | - | TRBV30
TGTGCCAGCAGCAAAAGAGGGGACCAGGACTATGGCTACACCTTC | CASSKRGDQDYGYTF | - | TRBJ1-2 | - | TRBV21-1
TGTGCCAGCGGGCCTAGCGGGCCCCTTTCGTCTGACGAGCAGTACTTC | CASGPSGPLSSDEQYF | TRBD2 | TRBJ2-7 | once | TRBV28
TGCAGCGTTGAAGCCCGGGGGTCCTTCCTTAGCTCCTACGAGCAGTACTTC | CSVEARGSFLSSYEQYF | - | TRBJ2-7 | - | TRBV29-1
TGTGCCAGCTCGCCAGGGTCGGGGGAGACCCAGTACTTC | CASSPGSGETQYF | - | TRBJ2-5 | - | TRBV18
TGCGCCAGCAGCCAAGTCACGGGAAATAACTATGGCTACACCTTC | CASSQVTGNNYGYTF | - | TRBJ1-2 | - | TRBV4-1
TGCGCCAGCAGCTTGGTGGTAGGGGGCATTGGAAACACCATATATTTT | CASSLVVGGIGNTIYF | TRBD1 | TRBJ1-3 | - | TRBV5-1
TGCGCCAGCAGGACGACTAGCGGGAGAAGTCATGAGCAGTTCTTC | CASRTTSGRSHEQFF | TRBD2 | TRBJ2-1 | - | TRBV10-2
TGCGCCAGCAGTTTAGTAGCCGAGCCTAACTACGAGCAGTACTTC | CASSLVAEPNYEQYF | - | TRBJ2-7 | - | TRBV5-1
TGTGCCAGCAGTGAGCAGGGTTATGAGCAGTTCTTC | CASSEQGYEQFF | - | TRBJ2-1 | - | TRBV2
TGCGCCAGCAGCCAAGATAAAGGTTTCACTGAAGCTTTCTTT | CASSQDKGFTEAFF | - | TRBJ1-1 | - | TRBV4-3
TGTGCCAGCAGCTCTCGACTAGCGGGAGGGCCTGGGGCCAACGTCCTGACTTTC | CASSSRLAGGPGANVLTF | TRBD2 | TRBJ2-6 | once | TRBV13
TGTGCCACCTTGGCCCCGCGGGGTGCGAACTATGGCTACACCTTC | CATLAPRGANYGYTF | - | TRBJ1-2 | - | TRBV6-5
TGTGCCAGCAGCTCCCCCATGACTCATGAGGCAACTAATGAAAAACTGTTTTTT | CASSSPMTHEATNEKLFF | - | TRBJ1-4 | - | TRBV7-9
TGTGCCAGCAGCCAGTACATGCATGGGACAGGGGTCATGAACACTGAAGCTTTCTTT | CASSQYMHGTGVMNTEAFF | TRBD1 | TRBJ1-1 | - | TRBV14